This T cell receptor beta chain was recovered during a study of shared clonotypes between healthy human individuals. Findings of the study overall: Several donors held about 5% of naive CD4 clonotypes in common.

This CDR3 contains 13 residues. Per germline, CDR1 MDHEN and CDR2 SYDVKM. The germline V and J ends were trimmed by 3 bases and 4 bases, with 6 bases remaining between them. Turning to this clone: What it binds is not known.

Only CD45RO-negative cells positively selected for CCR7 counted as naive CD8 cells, so terminally differentiated effector memory CD45RA+ cells were excluded. The study drew all its donors from Caucasian adults living in Nashville, Tennessee. Investigators spread the genomic DNA of each subset evenly over several immunoSEQ plates. Data came from immunoSEQ multiplex PCR; TCRdb stores just in-frame clones and leaves some out. The sample comprises about 2 million clones, approximately 94% of which are singletons, and 1.2% rests with the top ten. This TCR derives from a man aged 18 to 30 in good health. What was sequenced was naive CD8+ T cells sorted from blood. The V call is TRBV28, the J call TRBJ2-2; D gene uncertain. Here the CDR3 DNA reads TGTGCCAGCAGTTTCGAACTCACCGGGGAGCTGTTTTTT. This translates into CASSFELTGELFF.